A single sample gave rise to the 27 T cell receptor beta chains below, sequenced in a study of metastatic and nonmetastatic thyroid tumors. TCRdb re-called the PCR reads with MiXCR. This sample has approximately 6,600 clones; about 32% occur once, and the top ten carry 15% to 20%. No patient received treatment before thyroid surgery. Sequences were obtained from adjacent normal tissue. These TCRs come from a female donor with papillary thyroid cancer or a benign thyroid nodule (not recorded which). Some clones in this sample may be carry-over from other donors' samples.

This clone was detected only a few times. A much larger clone differs by one base, so this may be a read error. V is TRBV6-5 and J is TRBJ2-6, with 9 bases aligning to TRBD2. Germline V gene lookup returns CDR1 MNHEY and CDR2 SVGAGI. This CDR3 is 17 amino acids long. The CDR3 bases are TGTGCCAGCAGTTGCGTAGCGGGAGTAGCCGGGGCCAACGTCCTTACGTTC. Translation gives CASSCVAGVAGANVLTF.

V gene TRBV20-1 combines with J gene TRBJ2-3; 7 positions agree with TRBD1. Germline V CDR1 and CDR2: DFQATT, SNEGSKA (reference sequence). With 6 bases clipped from V and 4 bases from J, the junction kept 10 bases outside the gene matches. The CDR3 contains 14 residues. The CDR3 loop reads CSADRAAGADTQYF. In nucleotides, the CDR3 is TGCAGTGCCGACAGGGCGGCCGGCGCAGATACGCAGTATTTT.

In this sample, this clone turned up many times. Just one base apart from a much larger clone, this may be a read error. The rearrangement joins TRBV20-1 to TRBJ1-1; 10 bases line up with TRBD1. Per germline, CDR1 DFQATT and CDR2 SNEGSKA (reference sequence). The CDR3 has 13 residues. CDR3 sequence reads: CSADRGRGTGAFF. Written as DNA, the CDR3 is TGCAGTGCCGACAGGGGGCGCGGAACTGGAGCTTTCTTT.

This rearrangement joins TRBV27 to TRBJ1-6; D gene ambiguous. V was cut by 6 bases and J by 0 bases, with 18 bases left in between. The CDR3 contains 18 residues. Germline V gene data show CDR1 as MNHEY and CDR2 as SMNVEV (reference sequence). The CDR3 region has the DNA TGTGCCAGCAGACCCTCAGAGAGCTTCTCCTCCTATAATTCACCCCTCCACTTT. Its translation: CASRPSESFSSYNSPLHF.

In regard to this clone: One end of the junction is discordant with germline, which a read error may explain. The chain employs TRBV5-8 and TRBJ1-2; 10 bases are a match to TRBD1. The CDR3 extends over 14 amino acids. Germline V CDR1 and CDR2: SGHTS, YDEGEE. Here the CDR3 reads CASSLDRGSSGYTF. Here the CDR3 DNA reads TGTGCCAGCAGTTTGGACAGGGGGTCCTCCGGCTACACCTTC.

The V gene is TRBV6-1, the J gene TRBJ2-7; no firm D call. CDR1 is MNHNS and CDR2 is SASEGT in the germline V gene. V shed 4 bases and J shed 3 bases, with 10 bases lying between them. The CDR3 totals 13 residues. The CDR3 reads CASSATNGYEQYF. The CDR3 DNA reads as TGTGCCAGCAGTGCAACAAATGGCTACGAGCAGTACTTC.

This chain joins TRBV19 and TRBJ2-7; 12 nucleotides align to TRBD1. The V segment lost 4 bases and the J segment 7 bases; nucleotides outside the gene matches: 8. Germline loops: CDR1 LNHDA, CDR2 SQIVND (reference sequence). The CDR3 sequence is 15 residues long. This CDR3 is CASSTAGTGGFEQYF. CDR3 nucleotide sequence: TGTGCCAGTAGTACTGCCGGGACAGGGGGCTTTGAGCAGTACTTC.

By its share, this clone is medium-sized. V gene TRBV15 combines with J gene TRBJ1-5, with 7 bases fitting TRBD1. J was trimmed by 3 bases and V by 5 bases; bases with no gene match: 10. Germline assignment: CDR1 LNHNV and CDR2 YYDKDF (reference sequence). The CDR3 covers 16 residues. In nucleotides, the CDR3 is TGTGCCACCAGCTCCCATATGACAGGGCTCAATCAGCCCCAGCATTTT. It yields the protein CATSSHMTGLNQPQHF.

The sample holds many counts of this clone. The gene calls are TRBV5-6 and TRBJ2-5; D not certain. The CDR3 loop spans 13 amino acids. Germline V gives CDR1 SGHDT, CDR2 YYEEEE. The germline V and J ends were trimmed by 5 bases and 4 bases, with 12 bases remaining between them. CDR3 bases: TGTGCCAGCAGTGAAACAGCAAGAGAGACCCAGTACTTC. It specifies CASSETARETQYF.

This chain joins TRBV5-4 and TRBJ1-1; the D gene is possibly TRBD1 (5 bases). Trimming removed 3 bases from V and 7 bases from J, with 10 bases in between. The CDR3 contains 12 residues. CDR1 is SGHNT, CDR2 YYREEE, per germline (reference sequence). Here the CDR3 DNA reads TGTGCCAGCAGCTGGTGGACATTTGAAGCTTTCTTT. Its protein product is CASSWWTFEAFF.

The V call is TRBV27, the J call TRBJ2-7, with D unresolved. The CDR3 is 13 amino acids. Trimming shortened V by 10 bases and J by 7 bases, and 20 bases separated the two germline ends. CDR1 is MNHEY, CDR2 SMNVEV, per germline (reference sequence). CDR3 in DNA: TGTGCCACCGAGATAGTCCGGTCCGGAGAGCAGTACTTC. Amino acids: CATEIVRSGEQYF.

The chain links TRBV7-2 to TRBJ2-5, with a tentative D call TRBD2 (5 bases). V dropped 5 bases and J dropped 5 bases, with 18 bases sitting between them. The CDR3 sequence is 15 residues long. The germline V gene encodes CDR1 SGHTA and CDR2 FQGNSA. Written as DNA, the CDR3 is TGTGCCAGCAGCCTAATTACGCACACGGGGGAGACCCAGTACTTC. This translates into CASSLITHTGETQYF.

The DNA of the CDR3 is TGTGCCAGCAGACAGGGGGGCGGCGATGAAAAACTGTTTTTT. It is translated as CASRQGGGDEKLFF. The chain links TRBV6-1 to TRBJ1-4; 8 bases match TRBD1. Germline assignment: CDR1 MNHNS and CDR2 SASEGT. After removal of 6 bases from V and 6 bases from J, the junction contained 6 bases not matched to a gene. The CDR3 totals 14 residues.

V gene TRBV6-1 combines with J gene TRBJ2-7, with 12 bases that match TRBD2. Germline V gene data show CDR1 as MNHNS and CDR2 as SASEGT. V lost 6 bases, J lost 8 bases, and 14 bases stayed unmatched. The CDR3 totals 16 residues. CDR3 loop: CASSETTGTSGSKQYF. The CDR3 DNA sequence: TGTGCCAGCAGCGAAACGACCGGGACTAGCGGGTCCAAGCAGTACTTC.

V is TRBV6-1 and J is TRBJ1-2; D is perhaps TRBD1 (6 bases). The CDR3 contains 14 residues. Germline V CDR1 and CDR2: MNHNS, SASEGT. V was trimmed by 5 bases and J by 3 bases, leaving 13 bases between them. This CDR3 is CASSQEGGHYGYTF. The CDR3 DNA follows: TGTGCCAGCAGTCAGGAGGGGGGTCACTATGGCTACACCTTC.

V gene TRBV30 combines with J gene TRBJ2-3; 9 bases fit TRBD2. V was pared by 4 bases and J by 3 bases, with 5 bases of the junction left unmatched. Germline CDR1 and CDR2: GTSNPN and SVGIG (reference sequence). There are 14 residues in the CDR3. Written as DNA, the CDR3 is TGTGCCTGGACCAGAGGACTAGCGACAGATACGCAGTATTTT. It is translated as CAWTRGLATDTQYF.

This clone was detected only a few times. V is TRBV28 and J is TRBJ1-2; 12 bases agree with TRBD1. This CDR3 has 17 amino acids. Germline V gene sequence: CDR1 MDHEN, CDR2 SYDVKM. V lost 7 bases and J lost 0; bases outside the gene matches: 9. CDR3 nucleotides: TGTGCCAGCAACTCCGGGACAGGGGGCATTGCTAACTATGGCTACACCTTC. Translating it yields CASNSGTGGIANYGYTF.

This clone has only a few counts. V is TRBV11-2 and J is TRBJ2-7, with TRBD2 identical over 9 bases. Per germline, CDR1 SGHAT and CDR2 FQNNGV. V lost 1 base, J lost 2 bases, and 9 bases stayed unmatched. There are 17 residues in the CDR3. The DNA for the CDR3 is TGTGCCAGCAGCTTAGTTGCTAGCGGGACCTACACCTACGAGCAGTACTTC. Translating it yields CASSLVASGTYTYEQYF.

This clone ranks as medium-sized. The chain is built from TRBV7-2 and TRBJ1-2; 9 positions agree with TRBD1. V lost 7 bases, J lost 0 bases, and 6 bases stayed unmatched. The CDR3 consists of 15 residues. CDR1 SGHTA and CDR2 FQGNSA come from the germline V gene. CDR3 DNA: TGTGCCAGCACCCTGGGACAGGGACCTAACTATGGCTACACCTTC. Protein: CASTLGQGPNYGYTF.

This clone is classed as large. The CDR3 DNA is TGTGCCAGCAGTTTAACCCACGAGCAGTACTTC. Translating gives CASSLTHEQYF. The J gene is TRBJ2-7, the V gene TRBV12-3 or TRBV12-4; no clear D. The CDR3 has 11 residues. V was trimmed by 2 bases and J by 5 bases, leaving 4 bases between them.

This clone was counted only a few times. The rearrangement links TRBV28 to TRBJ1-3; 7 bases are shared with TRBD1. The CDR3 loop spans 17 amino acids. Trimming cost V 2 bases and J 1 base; bases outside gene matches: 8. In germline, CDR1 is MDHEN, CDR2 SYDVKM. The CDR3 sequence: CASSLISGQTSGNTIYF. The CDR3 DNA reads as TGTGCCAGCAGTTTAATCTCGGGACAGACATCTGGAAACACCATATATTTT.

This clone came up a few times. The CDR3 DNA sequence: TGTGCCAGCACCAAAAAACCTGGACGGGGTAGCCATCAGTACTTC. As protein: CASTKKPGRGSHQYF. The chain employs TRBV6-1 and TRBJ2-7; maybe TRBD2 (5 bases). In germline, CDR1 is MNHNS, CDR2 SASEGT. V dropped 7 bases and J dropped 10 bases, with 26 bases sitting between them. This CDR3 spans 15 amino acids.

CDR3 region: CASRRTGSGTQYF. CDR3 nucleotides: TGTGCCAGCAGACGGACTGGTTCGGGGACCCAGTACTTC. The V call is TRBV6-1, the J call TRBJ2-5; tentative D call: TRBD2 (5 bases). The CDR3 length is 13 residues. Between the trimmed V and J ends, which lost 6 bases and 7 bases, there was a span of 15 bases. Germline V gene data show CDR1 as MNHNS and CDR2 as SASEGT.

The rearrangement uses TRBV27 and TRBJ2-1; 10 bases are a match to TRBD2. The DNA matches TRBJ2-5 better at its end, which makes the J call doubtful. CDR1 is MNHEY, CDR2 SMNVEV, per germline (reference sequence). This CDR3 is built from 14 residues. The CDR3 sequence: CASSWASGSETQYF. CDR3 nucleotide sequence: TGTGCCAGCAGTTGGGCTAGCGGGAGTGAGACCCAGTACTTC.

This clone was found many times. A read error may explain this, as a much larger clone is one base away. Additional DNA sequences in this sample encode the identical CDR3. The chain couples TRBV6-2 or TRBV6-3 to TRBJ2-1; the D gene is possibly TRBD2 (5 bases). Trimming stripped 6 bases from V and 10 bases from J, with 25 bases between. The CDR3 is 16 amino acids. CDR1 and CDR2 from the germline V gene are MNHEY and SVGEGT. CDR3 DNA: TGTGCCAGCAGCCCCCCCGGGCCCATAGCGTCGGAAGAGCAGTTCTTC. It specifies CASSPPGPIASEEQFF.

The chain has TRBV12-3 or TRBV12-4 and TRBJ2-7; 8 nucleotides agree with TRBD1. The V segment lost 4 bases and the J segment 1 base; nucleotides outside the gene matches: 3. This CDR3 region has 14 residues. The CDR3 bases are TGTGCCAGCAGTTCACAGGGGGGTTCCTACGAGCAGTACTTC. This sequence encodes CASSSQGGSYEQYF.

The chain employs TRBV7-9 and TRBJ2-1; no firm D call. The CDR3 consists of 12 residues. The germline V and J ends were trimmed by 5 bases and 5 bases, with 7 bases remaining between them. Per germline, CDR1 SEHNR and CDR2 FQNEAQ (reference sequence). The CDR3 DNA sequence: TGTGCCAGCAGCCGCTGGGACAATGAGCAGTTCTTC. Its protein is CASSRWDNEQFF.